A selection of T cell receptor beta chains follows, all from one sample in a study of blood T cell repertoires in COVID-19. Profiled with immunoSEQ multiplex PCR; TCRdb holds only in-frame clones, not every one. The sample includes some 140,000 clones, around three quarters of them seen just once. The sample taken for sequencing was peripheral blood. These receptors originate from a man in his 60s with acute or convalescent COVID-19. CDR3s include the opening cysteine and the closing phenylalanine or tryptophan. D genes are given only for firm matches. A row's size may be missing; if present it is once, few, many or a size class.

TRBV19,-,TRBJ2-1,-,15,TGTGCCAGTAGTATATATCCGACTACCTACAATGAGCAGTTCTTC,CASSIYPTTYNEQFF
TRBV4-3,-,TRBJ2-1,TRBD1,15,TGCGCCAGCAGTCACCGGGACAGGGACTACAATGAGCAGTTCTTC,CASSHRDRDYNEQFF
TRBV6-1,-,TRBJ1-1,-,12,TGTGCCAGCAGTGAAGTCCCGAGGGAAGCTTTCTTT,CASSEVPREAFF
TRBV7-8,-,TRBJ1-2,-,15,TGTGCCAGCAGCATATACAGGACCGTCCAGGGTGGCTACACCTTC,CASSIYRTVQGGYTF
TRBV7-9,-,TRBJ1-2,TRBD1,12,TGTGCCAGCAGCTCGCAGGGGGCGGGCTACACCTTC,CASSSQGAGYTF
TRBV5-6,once,TRBJ1-2,-,13,TGTGCCAGCTCCCGGGGGGCAGACTATGGCTACACCTTC,CASSRGADYGYTF
TRBV7-3,once,TRBJ2-1,-,17,TGTGCCAGCAGCTTAAGGGCCCATATGTTCGCCTACAATGAGCAGTTCTTC,CASSLRAHMFAYNEQFF
TRBV28,-,TRBJ2-3,TRBD1,16,TGTGCCAGCAGTTTCGCAGGGGGCGAGTACTCAGATACGCAGTATTTT,CASSFAGGEYSDTQYF
TRBV3-1/TRBV3-2,-,TRBJ2-1,TRBD2,15,TGTGCCAGCAGTTTGGGACTAGCGGGAAACAATGAGCAGTTCTTC,CASSLGLAGNNEQFF
TRBV5-1,-,TRBJ2-3,TRBD2,17,TGCGCCAGCAGCCCGCTGAAGACTAGCGGGGGCACAGATACGCAGTATTTT,CASSPLKTSGGTDTQYF
TRBV30,-,TRBJ1-5,-,16,TGTGCCTGGAGGGAGTTCGGAGACCTTAGCAATCAGCCCCAGCATTTT,CAWREFGDLSNQPQHF
TRBV7-2,-,TRBJ1-1,-,15,TGTGCCAGCAGCTTAGCCTGGCAGATGAACACTGAAGCTTTCTTT,CASSLAWQMNTEAFF
TRBV30,once,TRBJ1-1,-,13,TGTGCCTGGAGTGCCGACAGGAAGACTGAAGCTTTCTTT,CAWSADRKTEAFF
TRBV7-8,-,TRBJ1-5,TRBD1,15,TGTGCCAGCAGCTTAGCGGGACAGGCAAATCAGCCCCAGCATTTT,CASSLAGQANQPQHF
TRBV6-2/TRBV6-3,-,TRBJ2-1,TRBD1,16,TGTGCCAGCAGTTACTCGCCGGGACAGGTACACAATGAGCAGTTCTTC,CASSYSPGQVHNEQFF
TRBV19,few,TRBJ2-2,TRBD2,15,TGTGCCAGTAGACCGGGACTAGAAAGGGCCGGGGAGCTGTTTTTT,CASRPGLERAGELFF
TRBV19,-,TRBJ1-1,-,13,TGTGCCAGTAGTATCGTTCCTCCTGTTGAAGCTTTCTTT,CASSIVPPVEAFF
TRBV28,-,TRBJ1-2,TRBD1,13,TGTGCCAGCCTCCCGGGACAGTTCTATGGCTACACCTTC,CASLPGQFYGYTF
TRBV6-4,-,TRBJ2-1,TRBD1,15,TGTGCCAGCAGCCCGGGACAGGGAACCTACAATGAGCAGTTCTTC,CASSPGQGTYNEQFF
TRBV28,-,TRBJ2-7,TRBD1,13,TGTGCCAGCAGCGGGACAGCGATGGGAGAGCAGTACTTC,CASSGTAMGEQYF
TRBV7-2,-,TRBJ2-7,-,15,TGTGCCAGCAGCTTAGCGAACTCACCGCCTTACGAGCAGTACTTC,CASSLANSPPYEQYF
TRBV2,-,TRBJ1-2,-,14,TGTGCCAGCAGTTACGCCATACAGGGTAATGGCTACACCTTC,CASSYAIQGNGYTF
TRBV6-2/TRBV6-3,-,TRBJ1-5,-,15,TGTGCCAGCAGTTACGAGGGATTGAGCAATCAGCCCCAGCATTTT,CASSYEGLSNQPQHF
TRBV6-5,-,TRBJ1-2,-,11,TGTGCCAGCACGCAGGGGTTGGGCTACACCTTC,CASTQGLGYTF
TRBV7-9,-,TRBJ1-1,TRBD1,14,TGTGCCAGCAGCTTACAGGGGGCTGGGGCTGAAGCTTTCTTT,CASSLQGAGAEAFF
TRBV12-3/TRBV12-4,-,TRBJ2-7,-,12,TGTGCCAGCAGCTTAACAGGCTACGAGCAGTACTTC,CASSLTGYEQYF
TRBV2,-,TRBJ1-2,TRBD1,13,TGTGCCAGCGGAACGGACAGGGCCCATGGCTACACCTTC,CASGTDRAHGYTF
TRBV11-2,once,TRBJ2-2,TRBD2,15,TGTGCCAGCAGGACGGGGACTAGCGACACCGGGGAGCTGTTTTTT,CASRTGTSDTGELFF
TRBV29-1,-,TRBJ2-1,-,11,TGCAGCGTTGGGGAGTACAATGAGCAGTTCTTC,CSVGEYNEQFF
TRBV4-1,-,TRBJ2-4,TRBD2,17,TGCGCCAGCAGCCGAGCCCTGGGGCGGGGGGCCAAAAACATTCAGTACTTC,CASSRALGRGAKNIQYF
TRBV19,-,TRBJ1-5,-,15,TGTGCCAGTAGTATGACGGGATATAGCAATCAGCCCCAGCATTTT,CASSMTGYSNQPQHF
TRBV19,-,TRBJ1-2,TRBD1,16,TGTGCCAGTAGTATCGGCTGGTTCGGGACAGATTATGGCTACACCTTC,CASSIGWFGTDYGYTF
TRBV7-2,few,TRBJ2-5,-,15,TGTGCCAGCAGCTCCCTAGTTGAGTACCAAGAGACCCAGTACTTC,CASSSLVEYQETQYF
TRBV3-1/TRBV3-2,-,TRBJ1-1,-,15,TGTGCCAGCAGCCTGAAGGACAGAAAGAACACTGAAGCTTTCTTT,CASSLKDRKNTEAFF
TRBV3-1/TRBV3-2,once,TRBJ1-2,-,14,TGTGCCAGCAGCCCCCCGGAGGGTCCTTATGGCTACACCTTC,CASSPPEGPYGYTF
TRBV5-1,-,TRBJ1-1,TRBD1,14,TGCGCCAGCAGCCGGGGACAGGGGAACACTGAAGCTTTCTTT,CASSRGQGNTEAFF
TRBV2,few,TRBJ2-1,TRBD2,15,TGTGCCAGCAGTGAATCTGCGGGAGGGCCTTTTCTGCAGTTCTTC,CASSESAGGPFLQFF
TRBV27,-,TRBJ1-2,TRBD1,14,TGTGCCAGCAGTCTAATCGGACAGGGAGGCGGCTACACCTTC,CASSLIGQGGGYTF
TRBV18,medium-sized,TRBJ2-7,TRBD1,14,TGTGCCAGCTCGGACGGACAGGGCGCCGGGGAGCAGTACTTC,CASSDGQGAGEQYF
TRBV19,-,TRBJ1-5,TRBD1,20,TGTGCCAGTAACCCGGACAGGACCCATGAGAGAATCTTTAGCAATCAGCCCCAGCATTTT,CASNPDRTHERIFSNQPQHF
TRBV5-1,-,TRBJ2-3,TRBD2,14,TGCGCCAGCCGACTAGCGGTAGAAACAGATACGCAGTATTTT,CASRLAVETDTQYF